A selection of T cell receptor beta chains follows, all from one sample in a study of blood T cell repertoires in COVID-19. Data came from immunoSEQ multiplex PCR; TCRdb stores just in-frame clones and leaves some out. The data hold 150,000 or so clones, with over 80% observed a single time. Sequenced sample: peripheral blood. The receptors come from a man at least 80 years old with acute or convalescent COVID-19. Both conserved end residues are part of each CDR3. The D gene is left open where the match is weak. A row's size may be missing; if present it is once, few, many or a size class.

>few|TRBV7-9|TRBD1|TRBJ1-2
TGTGCCAGCAGCTTAGGACAGGGTGACTATGGCTACACCTTC
CASSLGQGDYGYTF
>-|TRBV6-5|TRBD2|TRBJ2-5
TGTGCCAGCAGCGGGACTAGCGGAGAGACCCAGTACTTC
CASSGTSGETQYF
>once|TRBV5-1|TRBD2|TRBJ2-7
TGCGCCAGCAGCAACGGAGCGGGGTCCTACGAGCAGTACTTC
CASSNGAGSYEQYF
>-|TRBV9|TRBD2|TRBJ2-3
TGTGCCAGCAGCGCACTAGCGGGAGGCACAGATACGCAGTATTTT
CASSALAGGTDTQYF
>-|TRBV3-1/TRBV3-2|TRBD1|TRBJ1-2
TGTGCCAGCAGCCCTGGGACAGGGCCTAACTATGGCTACACCTTC
CASSPGTGPNYGYTF
>-|TRBV29-1|TRBD1|TRBJ1-4
TGCAGCGTCGGACAGGGGTCTGAAAAACTGTTTTTT
CSVGQGSEKLFF
>-|TRBV6-5|TRBD1|TRBJ1-5
TGTGCCATCCCGGGACAGGGAGGTCAGCCCCAGCATTTT
CAIPGQGGQPQHF
>-|TRBV2|-|TRBJ1-1
TGTGCCAGCAGGCCCCGGGGAACGAACACTGAAGCTTTCTTT
CASRPRGTNTEAFF
>once|TRBV28|-|TRBJ1-5
TGTGCCAGCAGTTATCGGGCGGGGCAGGGCTGGAATCAGCCCCAGCATTTT
CASSYRAGQGWNQPQHF
>-|TRBV7-6|TRBD2|TRBJ2-1
TGTGCCAGCAGCTGGACGCGGGGGAGAAACAATGAGCAGTTCTTC
CASSWTRGRNNEQFF
>-|TRBV5-1|-|TRBJ2-3
TGCGCCAGCAGCTTGGCAGGGAAAGGCACAGATACGCAGTATTTT
CASSLAGKGTDTQYF
>few|TRBV6-5|TRBD1|TRBJ1-4
TGTGCCAGCAGCCGCACGGACAGGGTAGAGGAAAAACTGTTTTTT
CASSRTDRVEEKLFF
>-|TRBV3-1/TRBV3-2|-|TRBJ2-5
TGTGCCAGCAGCCAAATGCGAGAGACCCAGTACTTC
CASSQMRETQYF
>-|TRBV11-2|-|TRBJ2-2
TGTGCCAGCAGCGTGGGGACTTCTAACACCGGGGAGCTGTTTTTT
CASSVGTSNTGELFF
>-|TRBV29-1|-|TRBJ2-1
TGCAGCGCCGTCGAGAGCTCCTACAATGAGCAGTTCTTC
CSAVESSYNEQFF
>once|TRBV5-5|-|TRBJ1-5
TGTGCCAGCAGCTTAATTGCTATGAGCAATCAGCCCCAGCATTTT
CASSLIAMSNQPQHF
>-|TRBV2|-|TRBJ1-6
TGTGCCAGCAGTGCCCGGACAACCCTCCACTTT
CASSARTTLHF
>-|TRBV12-5|-|TRBJ1-1
TGTGCTAGTGGTTCTGGACAGAAGAACACTGAAGCTTTCTTT
CASGSGQKNTEAFF
>-|TRBV6-1|-|TRBJ2-5
TGTGCCAGCAGTGAACGGGGGGAGACCCAGTACTTC
CASSERGETQYF
>-|TRBV5-1|TRBD2|TRBJ2-4
TGCGCCAGCAGCTCCCGGACTAGCGGGGGGGCGAACAAAAACATTCAGTACTTC
CASSSRTSGGANKNIQYF
>once|TRBV9|TRBD2|TRBJ2-7
TGTGCCAGCAGCGTAGCAACGGGAGGGCCCTACGAGCAGTACTTC
CASSVATGGPYEQYF
>-|TRBV7-9|-|TRBJ1-2
TGTGCCAGCAGCTTAGTAGGGGGAGCTAGGACCTTC
CASSLVGGARTF
>-|TRBV2|-|TRBJ2-1
TGTGCCAGCAGCCCTTCTGGCAGCTCCTACAATGAGCAGTTCTTC
CASSPSGSSYNEQFF
>-|TRBV20-1|-|TRBJ1-3
TGCAGTGCTAGTTTAGGCACAGGCTCTGGAAACACCATATATTTT
CSASLGTGSGNTIYF
>-|TRBV20-1|-|TRBJ2-1
TGCAGTGCTAGAAACAAAAATGAGCAGTTCTTC
CSARNKNEQFF
>-|TRBV19|-|TRBJ1-1
TGTGCCAGTAGTCGGGGGGATGTGTACACTGAAGCTTTCTTT
CASSRGDVYTEAFF
>-|TRBV19|-|TRBJ2-1
TGTGCCAGTAGAGCTCGCGGGGTGGGGGACCCGTACAATGAGCAGTTCTTC
CASRARGVGDPYNEQFF
>-|TRBV28|-|TRBJ1-2
TGTGCCAGCAGCCAGGGCAATGCTAACTATGGCTACACCTTC
CASSQGNANYGYTF
>-|TRBV5-1|TRBD1|TRBJ2-7
TGCGCCAGCAGCTCCGGGACAGTCTCCTACGAGCAGTACTTC
CASSSGTVSYEQYF
>-|TRBV10-1|-|TRBJ1-1
TGCGCCAGCAGTCCCCCCGGGAGGACTGAAGCTTTCTTT
CASSPPGRTEAFF
>-|TRBV28|TRBD1|TRBJ1-5
TGTGCCAGCCAGACAGGGAACCAGCCCCAGCATTTT
CASQTGNQPQHF
>-|TRBV5-1|-|TRBJ2-5
TGCGCCAGCAGCCCGGGACACTCAATATCCGAGACCCAGTACTTC
CASSPGHSISETQYF
>-|TRBV5-6|TRBD1|TRBJ1-5
TGTGCCAGCAGCCGGAGGGGGCCCAATCAGCCCCAGCATTTT
CASSRRGPNQPQHF
>-|TRBV6-5|-|TRBJ2-7
TGTGCCAGCAGTTACCCGGACACCTACGAGCAGTACTTC
CASSYPDTYEQYF
>-|TRBV20-1|TRBD1|TRBJ1-6
TGCAGTGCTAGTACGGGACAGGGCTCCTATAATTCACCCTTCCACTTT
CSASTGQGSYNSPFHF
>medium-sized|TRBV1|-|TRBJ1-3
TGCACCAGCAGCCAAGAGTTGATATCGGCTTTTATACAGGCCATTTCTGGAAACACCATATATTTT
CTSSQELISAFIQAISGNTIYF
>-|TRBV30|-|TRBJ1-1
TGTGCCTGGAGTGTTTACGGTACCTCTGAAGCTTTCTTT
CAWSVYGTSEAFF
>-|TRBV5-1|TRBD1|TRBJ1-4
TGCGCCAGCAGCTTGGCCACAGGGGCGAATAATGAAAAACTGTTTTTT
CASSLATGANNEKLFF
>-|TRBV19|TRBD2|TRBJ2-1
TGTGCCAGTAGTAGAGCGGGAGGGACGAGCTCCTACAATGAGCAGTTCTTC
CASSRAGGTSSYNEQFF
>once|TRBV30|TRBD2|TRBJ2-2
TGTGCCTGGACTCGGGGGGGTACCGGGGAGCTGTTTTTT
CAWTRGGTGELFF
>-|TRBV10-3|TRBD1|TRBJ2-2
TGTGCCGGGGGACAGGGTAACACCGGGGAGCTGTTTTTT
CAGGQGNTGELFF
>-|TRBV5-1|TRBD1|TRBJ2-4
TGCGCCAGCTATAGCGGACAGGGGGACATTCAGTACTTC
CASYSGQGDIQYF
>-|TRBV5-8|TRBD1|TRBJ2-5
TGTGCCAGCAGCTTCGAAGGACAGGGGGACCAAGAGACCCAGTACTTC
CASSFEGQGDQETQYF
>-|TRBV6-7|TRBD1|TRBJ1-5
TGTGCCAGCAGTTACTGGAAAGCTCGGGACAGATATAGCAATCAGCCCCAGCATTTT
CASSYWKARDRYSNQPQHF
>-|TRBV5-1|TRBD2|TRBJ2-5
TGCGCCAGCAGCTTGGCAGCGGGGCAACAAGAGACCCAGTACTTC
CASSLAAGQQETQYF
>-|TRBV28|-|TRBJ1-5
TGTGCCAGCAGTGTCGCGGGTCAGCCCCAGCATTTT
CASSVAGQPQHF
>-|TRBV3-1/TRBV3-2|-|TRBJ2-7
TGTGCCAGCAGCCAACCCACAGGTTCTGGAGAGCAGTACTTC
CASSQPTGSGEQYF
>-|TRBV5-5|-|TRBJ2-1
TGTGCCAGCAGCTTGGGGCAAAGCTCCTACAATGAGCAGTTCTTC
CASSLGQSSYNEQFF
>-|TRBV18|TRBD1|TRBJ1-1
TGTGCCAGCTCACAAAACAGGGGTACTGAAGCTTTCTTT
CASSQNRGTEAFF
>-|TRBV10-2|-|TRBJ1-1
TGCGCCACCCACCCCGGGACTAAACACACTGAAGCTTTCTTT
CATHPGTKHTEAFF
>-|TRBV5-1|-|TRBJ1-6
TGCGCCAGCAGCTTGGATATATTATCACCCCTCCACTTT
CASSLDILSPLHF
>once|TRBV4-1|-|TRBJ1-3
TGCGCCAGCAGCCAAGGCCGAGTCTCTGGAAACACCATATATTTT
CASSQGRVSGNTIYF
>-|TRBV19|TRBD1|TRBJ1-4
TGTGCCAGTAGTATAAGATCTGGGGGTCCCGGGACAGGGGCAAGCGGCGAAAAACTGTTTTTT
CASSIRSGGPGTGASGEKLFF
>-|TRBV25-1|TRBD1|TRBJ2-7
TGTGCCAGCAGTGAACAAGCCGGGACAGGCTTTTCCTACGAGCAGTACTTC
CASSEQAGTGFSYEQYF
>-|TRBV5-1|TRBD1|TRBJ1-6
TGCGCCAGCAGCTCACAGGGGGGAATGTCACCCCTCCACTTT
CASSSQGGMSPLHF